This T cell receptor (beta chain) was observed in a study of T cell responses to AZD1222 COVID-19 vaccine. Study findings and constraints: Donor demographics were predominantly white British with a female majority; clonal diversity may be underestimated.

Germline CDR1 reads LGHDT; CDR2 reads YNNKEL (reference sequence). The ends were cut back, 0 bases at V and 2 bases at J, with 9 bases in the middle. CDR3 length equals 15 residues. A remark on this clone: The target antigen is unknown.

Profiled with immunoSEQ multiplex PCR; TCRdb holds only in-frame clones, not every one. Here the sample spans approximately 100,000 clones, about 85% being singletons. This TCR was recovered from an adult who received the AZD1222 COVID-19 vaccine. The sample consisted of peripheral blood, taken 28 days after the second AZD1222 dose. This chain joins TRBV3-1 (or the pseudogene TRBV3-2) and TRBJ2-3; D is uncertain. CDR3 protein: CASSQDEATTDTQYF. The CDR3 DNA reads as TGTGCCAGCAGCCAAGATGAAGCGACCACAGATACGCAGTATTTT.